The source of this T cell receptor beta chain is a study of OX40 agonist ivuxolimab in advanced cancers. The repertoire was sequenced with immunoSEQ multiplex PCR; TCRdb's copy has only in-frame clones and lacks some. This table holds 55,000 to 80,000 clones, about 80% found once. This clone was found a few times. The trim removed 4 bases at V and 1 base at J, leaving 7 bases unmatched. The germline CDR1 and CDR2 sequences are KGHSH and LQKENI. The CDR3 loop spans 17 amino acids. This chain connects TRBV18 to TRBJ2-6; TRBD1 matches 7 bases. Sample: CD4+ or CD8+ T cells sorted from blood, taken in a trial of the OX40 agonist ivuxolimab. The TCR was taken from an adult with an advanced solid tumor such as melanoma, head and neck, liver or kidney cancer. This chain's CDR3 is CASSLGTEYSGANVLTF. DNA of the CDR3: TGTGCCAGCTCACTCGGGACAGAATATTCTGGGGCCAACGTCCTGACTTTC. Complete variable domain (other parts from reference TRBV18 and TRBJ2-6): NAGVMQNPRHLVRRRGQEARLRCSPMKGHSHVYWYRQLPEEGLKFMVYLQKENIIDESGMPKERFSAEFPKEGPSILRIQQVVRGDSAAYFCASSLGTEYSGANVLTFGAGSRLTVL.